Only a few counts were recorded for the clone carrying this T cell receptor (beta chain). Its antigen is undetermined. TCRdb called the 5' RACE reads again in MiXCR, with one record for every CDR3 protein. The sample carries 150,000 to 200,000 distinct CDR3 sequences, approximately 16% recorded once. The CDR3 covers 14 residues. Trimming cost V 4 bases and J 1 base, with 10 bases left between them. The data derive from a study of T-cell memory formation after mild COVID-19. Study-wide findings and caveats: Shrinking CD4+ clones were chiefly CM and EM; CD8+ ones were chiefly EMRA.

The origin of this receptor is an adult woman who had mild COVID-19 (a few samples of this study predate the infection). Cell type and time point are not known. V is TRBV5-3 and J is TRBJ2-3; D is uncertain. TRBV5-3 is given ORF status, its function remaining uncertain. Material: PBMCs or a T cell subset sorted from them (not recorded which). The CDR3 bases are TGTGCCAGAAGCCAGTGGACCTGCACAGATACGCAGTATTTT. Translating gives CARSQWTCTDTQYF.